The clone carrying this TCR beta chain was counted many times. This specimen belongs to a study of T cells in Graves' hyperthyroidism and ophthalmopathy. TCR beta CDR3 sequences were amplified from RNA transcripts. Primed by the HTBI set, a first-round RT-PCR was run on the TCR CDR3. TCRdb re-derived calls from the multiplex PCR reads in MiXCR, one entry per CDR3 protein. This sample has more than 550,000 distinct CDR3 sequences; 15% to 20% occur once, and the top ten carry 15% to 18%. The CDR3 runs to 12 residues. The ends were cut back, 4 bases at V and 6 bases at J, with 10 bases in the middle. Germline-derived CDR1 and CDR2 are MNHNS and SASEGT.

The receptor comes from a man aged 45-60 years with Graves' hyperthyroidism. The sequencing sample was made of blood. This rearrangement joins TRBV6-1 to TRBJ2-7, with a weak D call TRBD1 (6 bases). This chain's CDR3 is CASSVSRGEQYF. As DNA, the CDR3 is TGTGCCAGCAGTGTCAGCAGGGGCGAGCAGTACTTC.